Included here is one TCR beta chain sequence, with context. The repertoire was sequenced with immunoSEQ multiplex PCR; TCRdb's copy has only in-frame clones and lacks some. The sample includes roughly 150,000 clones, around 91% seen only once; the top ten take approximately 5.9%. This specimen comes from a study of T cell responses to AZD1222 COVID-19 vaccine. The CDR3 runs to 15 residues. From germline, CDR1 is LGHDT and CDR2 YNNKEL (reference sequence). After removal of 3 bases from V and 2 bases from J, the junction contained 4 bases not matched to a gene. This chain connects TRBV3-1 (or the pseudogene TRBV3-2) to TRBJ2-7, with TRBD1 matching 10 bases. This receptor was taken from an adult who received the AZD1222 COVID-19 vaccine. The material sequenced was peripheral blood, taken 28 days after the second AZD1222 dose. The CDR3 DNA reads TGTGCCAGCAGCCAGGGACAGGGGACCCCCTACGAGCAGTACTTC. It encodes CASSQGQGTPYEQYF.